This TCR beta chain was recovered during a study of read filtering for tumor transcriptome and immune sequencing. This library used about 360 ng RNA and molecular barcoded adaptors spanning alpha/delta and beta/gamma chains. MiXCR, run by TCRdb on the reads, gives a single entry per CDR3 protein. In the table there are approximately 59,000 distinct CDR3 sequences, roughly an eighth of which are singletons. Germline trimming cut 6 bases from V and 10 bases from J; bases unmatched to any gene: 5. Germline V lookup: CDR1 WNHNN, CDR2 SYGVQD (reference sequence). The CDR3 covers 11 residues. This clonotype was counted only a few times. A clone one base away is much larger, so this may be a read error.

The chain recombines TRBV10-1 with TRBJ1-1, with TRBD1 matching over 7 bases. The sample taken for sequencing was a population of CD138-negative cells sorted from bone marrow. This TCR was sampled from a donor at least 40 years old with multiple myeloma. The CDR3 spells CASRGTAGAFF. The CDR3 region has the DNA TGCGCCAGCAGAGGGACAGCTGGAGCTTTCTTT.